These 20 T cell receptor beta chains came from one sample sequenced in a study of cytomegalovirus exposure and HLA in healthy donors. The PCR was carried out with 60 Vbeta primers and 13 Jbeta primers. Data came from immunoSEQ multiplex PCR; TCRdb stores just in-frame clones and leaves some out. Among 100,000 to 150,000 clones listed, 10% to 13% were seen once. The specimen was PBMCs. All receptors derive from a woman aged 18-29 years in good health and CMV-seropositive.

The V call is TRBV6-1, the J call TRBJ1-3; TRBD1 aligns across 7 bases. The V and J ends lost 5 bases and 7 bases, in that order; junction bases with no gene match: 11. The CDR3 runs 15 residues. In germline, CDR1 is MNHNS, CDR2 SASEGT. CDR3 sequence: CASSSGTANPNTIYF. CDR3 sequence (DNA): TGTGCCAGCAGTTCCGGGACAGCCAATCCCAACACCATATATTTT.

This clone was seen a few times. The CDR3 nucleotides are TGTGCCAGTAGTACTCCCACCTGGCTCGGGGAGGAAAACACCATATATTTT. Protein: CASSTPTWLGEENTIYF. V and J are TRBV19 and TRBJ1-3, with D unclear. Germline CDR1 is LNHDA and CDR2 is SQIVND (reference sequence). Trimming took off 4 bases at V and 6 bases at J, with 22 bases between the two ends. The CDR3 extends over 17 amino acids.

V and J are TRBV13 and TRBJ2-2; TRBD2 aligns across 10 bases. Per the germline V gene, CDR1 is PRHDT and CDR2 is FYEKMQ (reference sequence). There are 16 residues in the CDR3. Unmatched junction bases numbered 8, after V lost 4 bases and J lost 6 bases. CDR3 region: CASSSGGTSVPGELFF. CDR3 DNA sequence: TGTGCCAGCAGCTCTGGAGGGACTAGCGTTCCCGGGGAGCTGTTTTTT. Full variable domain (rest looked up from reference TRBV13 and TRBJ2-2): AAGVIQSPRHLIKEKRETATLKCYPIPRHDTVYWYQQGPGQDPQFLISFYEKMQSDKGSIPDRFSAQQFSDYHSELNMSSLELGDSALYFCASSSGGTSVPGELFFGEGSRLTVL.

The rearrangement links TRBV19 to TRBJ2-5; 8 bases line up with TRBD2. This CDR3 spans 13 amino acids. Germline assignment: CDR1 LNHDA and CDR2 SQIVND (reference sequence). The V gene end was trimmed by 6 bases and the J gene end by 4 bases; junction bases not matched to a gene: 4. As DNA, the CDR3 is TGTGCCAGTAGCTCGGGGGGGTCAGAGACCCAGTACTTC. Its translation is CASSSGGSETQYF.

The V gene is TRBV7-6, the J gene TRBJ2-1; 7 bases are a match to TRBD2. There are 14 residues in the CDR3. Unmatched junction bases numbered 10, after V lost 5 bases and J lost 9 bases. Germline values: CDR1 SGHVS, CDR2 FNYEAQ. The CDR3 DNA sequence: TGTGCCAGCAGCCCTAGCGGATACTGGGTTGAGCAGTTCTTC. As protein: CASSPSGYWVEQFF.

CDR3 in DNA: TGTGCCAGCAGCTGGGACAGGCTGAACACTGAAGCTTTCTTT. Translation gives CASSWDRLNTEAFF. The chain carries TRBV5-4 and TRBJ1-1; 8 bases align to TRBD1. The CDR3 spans 14 residues. Trimming took 3 bases from V and 0 from J; bases not matched to a gene: 1. Germline CDR1 is SGHNT and CDR2 is YYREEE (reference sequence).

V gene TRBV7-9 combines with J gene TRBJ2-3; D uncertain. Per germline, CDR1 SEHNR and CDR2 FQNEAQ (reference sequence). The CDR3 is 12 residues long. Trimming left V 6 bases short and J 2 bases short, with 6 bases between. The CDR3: CASSPDTDTQYF. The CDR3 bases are TGTGCCAGCAGTCCAGACACAGATACGCAGTATTTT.

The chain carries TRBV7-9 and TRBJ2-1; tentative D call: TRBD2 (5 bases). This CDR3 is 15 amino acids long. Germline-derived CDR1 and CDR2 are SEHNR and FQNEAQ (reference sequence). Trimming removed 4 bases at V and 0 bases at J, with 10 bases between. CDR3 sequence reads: CASSSPGGSYNEQFF. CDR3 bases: TGTGCCAGCAGCTCCCCTGGAGGCTCCTACAATGAGCAGTTCTTC. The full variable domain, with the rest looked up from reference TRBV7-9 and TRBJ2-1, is DTGVSQNPRHKITKRGQNVTFRCDPISEHNRLYWYRQTLGQGPEFLTYFQNEAQLEKSRLLSDRFSAERPKGSFSTLEIQRTEQGDSAMYLCASSSPGGSYNEQFFGPGTRLTVL.

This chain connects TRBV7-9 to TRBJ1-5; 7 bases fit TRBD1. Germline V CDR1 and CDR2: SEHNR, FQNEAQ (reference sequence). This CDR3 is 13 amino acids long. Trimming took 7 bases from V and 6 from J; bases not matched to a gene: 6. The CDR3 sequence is CASNTGVGQPQHF. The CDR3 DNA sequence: TGTGCCAGCAACACAGGGGTGGGTCAGCCCCAGCATTTT.

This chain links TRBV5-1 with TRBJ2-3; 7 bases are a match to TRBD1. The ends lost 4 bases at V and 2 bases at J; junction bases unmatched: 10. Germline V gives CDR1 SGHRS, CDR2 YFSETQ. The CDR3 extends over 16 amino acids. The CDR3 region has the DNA TGCGCCAGCAGCCCGTCGCCGGACAGGACCACAGATACGCAGTATTTT. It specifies CASSPSPDRTTDTQYF.

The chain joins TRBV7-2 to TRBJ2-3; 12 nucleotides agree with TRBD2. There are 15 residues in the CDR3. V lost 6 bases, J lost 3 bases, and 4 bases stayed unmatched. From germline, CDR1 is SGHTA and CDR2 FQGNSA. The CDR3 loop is CASSRLAGVTDTQYF. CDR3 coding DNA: TGTGCCAGCAGTCGACTAGCGGGAGTAACAGATACGCAGTATTTT.

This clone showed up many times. CDR3 in amino acids: CASSLGGQILEAFF. The CDR3 DNA is TGTGCCAGCAGCTTAGGCGGACAGATCCTTGAAGCTTTCTTT. This sequence joins TRBV7-9 and TRBJ1-1; the D gene is possibly TRBD1 (6 bases). Looked up from germline, CDR1 is SEHNR and CDR2 is FQNEAQ (reference sequence). The V end lost 1 base, the J end lost 7 bases, and 13 bases lay between the germline ends. This CDR3 contains 14 residues.

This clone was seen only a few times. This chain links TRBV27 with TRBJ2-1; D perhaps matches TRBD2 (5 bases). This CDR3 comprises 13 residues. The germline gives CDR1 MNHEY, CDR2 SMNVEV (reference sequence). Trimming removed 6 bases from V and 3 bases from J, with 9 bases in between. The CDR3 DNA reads TGTGCCAGCAGAGCGGTTAACTACAATGAGCAGTTCTTC. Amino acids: CASRAVNYNEQFF.

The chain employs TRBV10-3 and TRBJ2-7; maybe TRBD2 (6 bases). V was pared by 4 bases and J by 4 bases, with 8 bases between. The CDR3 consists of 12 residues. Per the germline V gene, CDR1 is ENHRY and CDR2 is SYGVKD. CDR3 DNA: TGTGCCATCAGTGGGGGGGATTACGAGCAGTACTTC. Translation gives CAISGGDYEQYF.

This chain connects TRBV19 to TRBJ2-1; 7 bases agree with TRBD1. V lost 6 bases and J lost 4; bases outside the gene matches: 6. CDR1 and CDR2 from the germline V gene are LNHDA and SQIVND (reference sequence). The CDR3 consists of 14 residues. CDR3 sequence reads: CASSMATGYNEQFF. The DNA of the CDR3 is TGTGCCAGTAGCATGGCGACAGGGTACAATGAGCAGTTCTTC. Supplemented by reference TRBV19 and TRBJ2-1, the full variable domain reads DGGITQSPKYLFRKEGQNVTLSCEQNLNHDAMYWYRQDPGQGLRLIYYSQIVNDFQKGDIAEGYSVSREKKESFPLTVTSAQKNPTAFYLCASSMATGYNEQFFGPGTRLTVL.

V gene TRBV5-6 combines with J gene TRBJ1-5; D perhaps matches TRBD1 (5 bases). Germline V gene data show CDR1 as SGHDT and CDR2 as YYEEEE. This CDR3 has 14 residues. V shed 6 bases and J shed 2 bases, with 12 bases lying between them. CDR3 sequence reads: CASNKMTGNQPQHF. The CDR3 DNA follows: TGTGCCAGCAACAAGATGACAGGCAATCAGCCCCAGCATTTT. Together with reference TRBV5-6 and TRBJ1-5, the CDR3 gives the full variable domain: DAGVTQSPTHLIKTRGQQVTLRCSPKSGHDTVSWYQQALGQGPQFIFQYYEEEERQRGNFPDRFSGHQFPNYSSELNVNALLLGDSALYLCASNKMTGNQPQHFGDGTRLSIL.

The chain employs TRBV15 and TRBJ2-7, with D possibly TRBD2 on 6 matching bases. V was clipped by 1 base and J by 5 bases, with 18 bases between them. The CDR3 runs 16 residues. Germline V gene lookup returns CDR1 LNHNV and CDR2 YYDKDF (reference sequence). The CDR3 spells CATSRVQTRVIHEQYF. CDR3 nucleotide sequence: TGTGCCACCAGCAGAGTTCAGACTAGAGTTATCCACGAGCAGTACTTC. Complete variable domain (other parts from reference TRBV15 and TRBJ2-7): DAMVIQNPRYQVTQFGKPVTLSCSQTLNHNVMYWYQQKSSQAPKLLFHYYDKDFNNEADTPDNFQSRRPNTSFCFLDIRSPGLGDTAMYLCATSRVQTRVIHEQYFGPGTRLTVT.

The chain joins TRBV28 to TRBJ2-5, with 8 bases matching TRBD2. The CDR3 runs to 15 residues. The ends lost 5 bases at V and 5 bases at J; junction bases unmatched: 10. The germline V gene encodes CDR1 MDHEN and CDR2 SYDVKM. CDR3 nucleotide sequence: TGTGCCAGCAGTCCGAGAGGACTAGCTAGGGAGACCCAGTACTTC. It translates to CASSPRGLARETQYF.

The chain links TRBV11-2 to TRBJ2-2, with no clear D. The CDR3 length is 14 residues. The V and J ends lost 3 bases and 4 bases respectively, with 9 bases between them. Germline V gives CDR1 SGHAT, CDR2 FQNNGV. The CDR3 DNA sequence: TGTGCCAGCAGCTTCAGCGTCAGCACCGGGGAGCTGTTTTTT. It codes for CASSFSVSTGELFF.

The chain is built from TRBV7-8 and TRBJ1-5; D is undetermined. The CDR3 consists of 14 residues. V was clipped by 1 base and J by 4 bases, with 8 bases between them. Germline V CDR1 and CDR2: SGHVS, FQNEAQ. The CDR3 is CASSLGAGNQPQHF. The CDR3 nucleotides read TGTGCCAGCAGCTTAGGAGCGGGAAATCAGCCCCAGCATTTT.